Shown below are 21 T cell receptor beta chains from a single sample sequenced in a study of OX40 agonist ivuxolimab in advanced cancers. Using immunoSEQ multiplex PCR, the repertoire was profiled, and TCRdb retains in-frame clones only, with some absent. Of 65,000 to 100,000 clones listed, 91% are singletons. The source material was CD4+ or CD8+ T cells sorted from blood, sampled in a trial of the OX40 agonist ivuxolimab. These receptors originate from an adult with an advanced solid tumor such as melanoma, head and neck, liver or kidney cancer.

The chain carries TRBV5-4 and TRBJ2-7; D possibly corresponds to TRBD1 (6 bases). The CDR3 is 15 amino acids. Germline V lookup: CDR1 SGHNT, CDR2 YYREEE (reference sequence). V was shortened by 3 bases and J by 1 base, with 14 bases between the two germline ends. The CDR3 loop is CASSSQGKRSYEQYF. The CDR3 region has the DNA TGTGCCAGCAGCTCACAGGGAAAGAGGTCCTACGAGCAGTACTTC.

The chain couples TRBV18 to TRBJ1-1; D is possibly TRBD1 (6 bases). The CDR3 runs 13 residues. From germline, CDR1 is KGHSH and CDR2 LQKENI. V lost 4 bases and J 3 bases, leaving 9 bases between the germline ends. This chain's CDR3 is CASSHRVDTEAFF. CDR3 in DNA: TGTGCCAGCTCACACAGGGTAGACACTGAAGCTTTCTTT. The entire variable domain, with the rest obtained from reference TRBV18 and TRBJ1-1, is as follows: NAGVMQNPRHLVRRRGQEARLRCSPMKGHSHVYWYRQLPEEGLKFMVYLQKENIIDESGMPKERFSAEFPKEGPSILRIQQVVRGDSAAYFCASSHRVDTEAFFGQGTRLTVV.

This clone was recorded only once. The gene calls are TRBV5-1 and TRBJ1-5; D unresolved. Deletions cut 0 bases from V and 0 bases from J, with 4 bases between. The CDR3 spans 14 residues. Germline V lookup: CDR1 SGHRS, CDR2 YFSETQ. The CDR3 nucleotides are TGCGCCAGCAGCTTGGCAGGTAGCAATCAGCCCCAGCATTTT. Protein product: CASSLAGSNQPQHF.

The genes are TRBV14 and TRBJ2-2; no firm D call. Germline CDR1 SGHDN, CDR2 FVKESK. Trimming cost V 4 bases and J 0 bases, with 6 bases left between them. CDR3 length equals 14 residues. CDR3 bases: TGTGCCAGCAGCCCGTTCGCGAACACCGGGGAGCTGTTTTTT. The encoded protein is CASSPFANTGELFF.

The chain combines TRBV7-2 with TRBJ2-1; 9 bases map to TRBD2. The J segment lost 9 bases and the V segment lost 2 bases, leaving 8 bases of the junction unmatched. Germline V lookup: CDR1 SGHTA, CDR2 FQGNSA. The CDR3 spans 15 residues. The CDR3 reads CASSLKVAGAGEQFF. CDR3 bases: TGTGCCAGCAGCTTAAAGGTAGCGGGGGCGGGTGAGCAGTTCTTC.

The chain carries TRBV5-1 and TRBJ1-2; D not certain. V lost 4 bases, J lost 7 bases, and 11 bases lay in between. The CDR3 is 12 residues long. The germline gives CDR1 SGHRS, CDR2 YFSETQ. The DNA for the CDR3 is TGCGCCAGCAGCCCTCAGTGGGGTGGCTACACCTTC. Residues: CASSPQWGGYTF.

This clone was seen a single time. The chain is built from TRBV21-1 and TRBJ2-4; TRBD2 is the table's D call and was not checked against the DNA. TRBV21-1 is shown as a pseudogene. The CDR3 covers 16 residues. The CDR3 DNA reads TGTGCCAGCAGCAAAGCGCTTTGGAGATCCAAAAACATTCAGTACTTC. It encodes CASSKALWRSKNIQYF.

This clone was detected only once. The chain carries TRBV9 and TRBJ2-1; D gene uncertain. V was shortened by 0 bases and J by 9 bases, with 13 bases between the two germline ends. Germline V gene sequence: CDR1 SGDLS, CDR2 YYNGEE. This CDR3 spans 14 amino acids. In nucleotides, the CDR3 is TGTGCCAGCAGCGTAGTAAGTCAGCTCGGTGAGCAGTTCTTC. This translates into CASSVVSQLGEQFF.

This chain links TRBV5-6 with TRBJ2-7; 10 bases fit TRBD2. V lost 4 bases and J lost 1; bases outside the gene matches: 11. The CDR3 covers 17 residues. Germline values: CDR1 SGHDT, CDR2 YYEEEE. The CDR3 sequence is CASSLPASGSRSYEQYF. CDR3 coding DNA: TGTGCCAGCAGCCTCCCGGCTAGCGGGAGTAGATCCTACGAGCAGTACTTC.

CDR3 sequence (DNA): TGTGCCAGCATAGGGTCTGGGAGTAACTATGGCTACACCTTC. It codes for CASIGSGSNYGYTF. The rearrangement joins TRBV6-1 to TRBJ1-2; D remains ambiguous. This CDR3 comprises 14 residues. With 7 bases removed from V and 1 base from J, the gap between germline ends came to 13 bases. Per germline, CDR1 MNHNS and CDR2 SASEGT.

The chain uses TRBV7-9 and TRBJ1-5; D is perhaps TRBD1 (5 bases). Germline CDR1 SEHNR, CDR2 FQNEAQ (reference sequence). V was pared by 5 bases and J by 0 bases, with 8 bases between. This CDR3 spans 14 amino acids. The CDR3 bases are TGTGCCAGCAGCAGTGACAGTAGCAATCAGCCCCAGCATTTT. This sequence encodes CASSSDSSNQPQHF. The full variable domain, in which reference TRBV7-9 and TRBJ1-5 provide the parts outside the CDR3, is DTGVSQNPRHKITKRGQNVTFRCDPISEHNRLYWYRQTLGQGPEFLTYFQNEAQLEKSRLLSDRFSAERPKGSFSTLEIQRTEQGDSAMYLCASSSDSSNQPQHFGDGTRLSIL.

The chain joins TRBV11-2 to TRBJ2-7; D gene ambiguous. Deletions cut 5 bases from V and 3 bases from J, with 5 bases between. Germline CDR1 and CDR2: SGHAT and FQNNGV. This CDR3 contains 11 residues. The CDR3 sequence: CASSANYEQYF. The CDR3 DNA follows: TGTGCCAGCAGCGCGAACTACGAGCAGTACTTC.

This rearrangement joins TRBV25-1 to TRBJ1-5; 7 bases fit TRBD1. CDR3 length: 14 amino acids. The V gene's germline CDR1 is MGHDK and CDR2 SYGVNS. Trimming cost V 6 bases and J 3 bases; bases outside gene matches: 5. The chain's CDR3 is CASSETGPNQPQHF. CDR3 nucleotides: TGTGCCAGCAGCGAGACAGGGCCCAATCAGCCCCAGCATTTT.

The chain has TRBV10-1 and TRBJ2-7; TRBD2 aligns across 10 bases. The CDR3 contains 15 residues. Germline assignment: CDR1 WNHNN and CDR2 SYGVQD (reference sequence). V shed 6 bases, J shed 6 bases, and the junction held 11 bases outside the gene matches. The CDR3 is CASSEGLARLGEQYF. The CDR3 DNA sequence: TGCGCCAGCAGCGAGGGACTAGCGCGACTAGGCGAGCAGTACTTC.

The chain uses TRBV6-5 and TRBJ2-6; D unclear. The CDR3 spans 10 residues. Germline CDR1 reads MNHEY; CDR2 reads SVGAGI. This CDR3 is CAVGANVLTF. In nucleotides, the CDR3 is TGTGCGGTCGGGGCCAACGTCCTGACTTTC.

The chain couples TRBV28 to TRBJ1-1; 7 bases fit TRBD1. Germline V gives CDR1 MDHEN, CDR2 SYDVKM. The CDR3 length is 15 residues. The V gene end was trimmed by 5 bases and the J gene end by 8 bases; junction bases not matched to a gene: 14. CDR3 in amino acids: CASSLPDRSLKEAFF. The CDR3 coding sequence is TGTGCCAGCAGTCTACCGGACAGGTCCCTCAAGGAAGCTTTCTTT.

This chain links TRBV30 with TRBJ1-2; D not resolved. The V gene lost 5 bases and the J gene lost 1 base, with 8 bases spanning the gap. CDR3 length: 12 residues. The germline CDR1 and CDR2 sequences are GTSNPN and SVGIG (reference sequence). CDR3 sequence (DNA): TGTGCCTGGGCGAGGCTTAACTATGGCTACACCTTC. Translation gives CAWARLNYGYTF.

The CDR3 DNA reads TGTGCCAGCAGCGTATCCCCGGGGAGCTCCTACGAGCAGTACTTC. Translated, it gives CASSVSPGSSYEQYF. V gene TRBV9 combines with J gene TRBJ2-7; tentatively, D is TRBD2 (5 bases). Trimming removed 1 base from V and 0 bases from J, with 11 bases in between. This CDR3 contains 15 residues. Germline CDR1 and CDR2: SGDLS and YYNGEE.

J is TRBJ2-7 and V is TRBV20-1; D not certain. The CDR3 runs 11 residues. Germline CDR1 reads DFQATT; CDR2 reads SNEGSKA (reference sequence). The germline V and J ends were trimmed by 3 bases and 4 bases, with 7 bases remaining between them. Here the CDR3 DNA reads TGCAGTGCTAGGAACATTTACGAGCAGTACTTC. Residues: CSARNIYEQYF.

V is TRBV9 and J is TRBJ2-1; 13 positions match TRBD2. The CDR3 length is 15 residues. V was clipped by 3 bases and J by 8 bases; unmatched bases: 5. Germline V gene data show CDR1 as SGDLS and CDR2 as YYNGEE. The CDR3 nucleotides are TGTGCCAGCAGCGGTAGACTAGCGGGAGGCGATGAGCAGTTCTTC. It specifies CASSGRLAGGDEQFF.

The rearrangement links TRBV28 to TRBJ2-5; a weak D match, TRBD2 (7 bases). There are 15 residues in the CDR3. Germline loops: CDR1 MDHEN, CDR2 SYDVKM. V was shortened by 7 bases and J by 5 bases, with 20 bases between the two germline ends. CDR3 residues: CASTTLRGGGETQYF. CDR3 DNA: TGTGCCAGCACCACGCTCCGGGGAGGGGGGGAGACCCAGTACTTC.